These 17 T cell receptor beta chains share one sample of origin, sequenced in a study of control samples from healthy donors and cancer patients. The assay was immunoSEQ multiplex PCR, and TCRdb's table has in-frame clones only and misses some. The sample lists approximately 46,000 clones; around nine tenths were seen once. Sequencing was carried out using PBMCs. These receptors were collected from a man between 25 and 39 years old with colorectal cancer.

This clone came up once. The rearrangement links TRBV7-9 to TRBJ2-3; 10 bases agree with TRBD2. The ends lost 5 bases at V and 2 bases at J; junction bases unmatched: 7. Germline loops: CDR1 SEHNR, CDR2 FQNEAQ (reference sequence). The CDR3 is 16 amino acids. The CDR3 spells CASSITSGADTDTQYF. CDR3 bases: TGTGCCAGCAGCATAACTAGCGGGGCCGACACAGATACGCAGTATTTT.

The genes are TRBV5-3 and TRBJ2-4, with D tentatively TRBD2 (6 bases). Being an ORF, TRBV5-3 has a function that is uncertain. This CDR3 contains 17 residues. Trimming pared 1 base from V and 6 bases from J, leaving 20 bases between. CDR3 residues: CARSLYGGANSGNIQYF. As DNA, the CDR3 is TGTGCCAGAAGCTTGTATGGAGGGGCCAATTCGGGAAACATTCAGTACTTC.

This clone occurred once. V usage is TRBV10-3 and J usage is TRBJ1-2; D gene uncertain. V was pared by 3 bases and J by 8 bases, with 13 bases between. From germline, CDR1 is ENHRY and CDR2 SYGVKD. CDR3 size: 13 residues. The CDR3 spells CAISDNALGGYTF. The CDR3 DNA is TGTGCCATCAGTGATAACGCCCTGGGGGGCTACACCTTC.

V is TRBV5-5 and J is TRBJ1-5; 7 nucleotides line up with TRBD1. Germline CDR1 is SGHKS and CDR2 is YYEKEE (reference sequence). The CDR3 consists of 14 residues. J lost 5 bases, V lost 3 bases, and 5 bases had no gene match. Here the CDR3 reads CASSSHRGDQPQHF. For the CDR3, the DNA is TGTGCCAGCAGCTCCCACAGGGGAGATCAGCCCCAGCATTTT.

The chain is built from TRBV5-4 and TRBJ1-2; no firm D call. Germline lookup yields CDR1 SGHNT and CDR2 YYREEE (reference sequence). Trimming removed 1 base from V and 10 bases from J, with 8 bases in between. CDR3 length: 11 residues. CDR3 in amino acids: CASSLSGFYTF. CDR3 in DNA: TGTGCCAGCAGCTTGAGCGGGTTCTACACCTTC.

The gene calls are TRBV12-3 or TRBV12-4 and TRBJ2-1; TRBD1 matches at 8 bases. The V gene end was trimmed by 7 bases and the J gene end by 7 bases; junction bases not matched to a gene: 6. The CDR3 sequence is 13 residues long. CDR3: CASNLGQGNEQFF. The CDR3 bases are TGTGCCAGCAACCTAGGACAGGGTAATGAGCAGTTCTTC.

This sequence joins TRBV19 and TRBJ1-5, with a tentative D call TRBD1 (6 bases). Trimming cost V 1 base and J 5 bases, with 9 bases left between them. Looked up from germline, CDR1 is LNHDA and CDR2 is SQIVND (reference sequence). The CDR3 loop spans 14 amino acids. CDR3 loop: CASSIGGGHQPQHF. The DNA of the CDR3 is TGTGCCAGTAGTATAGGGGGGGGCCATCAGCCCCAGCATTTT.

The chain carries TRBV9 and TRBJ1-2; D is unresolved. The CDR3 sequence is 14 residues long. Germline loops: CDR1 SGDLS, CDR2 YYNGEE. The V end lost 5 bases, the J end lost 6 bases, and 17 bases lay between the germline ends. CDR3 in amino acids: CASSLLTGGDGYTF. DNA for the CDR3: TGTGCCAGCAGTCTACTGACGGGTGGGGATGGCTACACCTTC.

The chain has TRBV7-7 and TRBJ2-1, with D possibly matching TRBD1 (5 bases). V lost 1 base and J 10 bases, leaving 14 bases between the germline ends. Looked up from germline, CDR1 is SSHAT and CDR2 is FNYEAQ (reference sequence). This CDR3 comprises 14 residues. CDR3 nucleotide sequence: TGTGCCAGCAGCTTAGTTCCCTCAGGGTCGGAGCAGTTCTTC. It is translated as CASSLVPSGSEQFF. Looking up the rest from reference TRBV7-7 and TRBJ2-1 gives the full variable domain: GAGVSQSPRYKVTKRGQDVTLRCDPISSHATLYWYQQALGQGPEFLTYFNYEAQPDKSGLPSDRFSAERPEGSISTLTIQRTEQRDSAMYRCASSLVPSGSEQFFGPGTRLTVL.

The V and J genes are TRBV15 and TRBJ2-7; D is perhaps TRBD1 or TRBD2 (5 bases each). Germline lookup yields CDR1 LNHNV and CDR2 YYDKDF (reference sequence). The ends were cut back, 1 base at V and 1 base at J, with 14 bases in the middle. The CDR3 contains 16 residues. CDR3 DNA sequence: TGTGCCACCAGCAGAGGGACCGGGACGGCATCCTACGAGCAGTACTTC. Translating gives CATSRGTGTASYEQYF.

This rearrangement joins TRBV2 to TRBJ1-1; 7 bases are shared with TRBD1. Germline V CDR1 and CDR2: SNHLY, FYNNEI. The V and J ends lost 5 bases and 7 bases, in that order; junction bases with no gene match: 13. The CDR3 has 15 amino acids. The CDR3 bases are TGTGCCAGCAGTAATCACCGGGACAGATTTTTTGAAGCTTTCTTT. Encoded protein: CASSNHRDRFFEAFF.

The chain has TRBV7-8 and TRBJ2-1; 7 bases are a match to TRBD1. CDR3 size: 13 residues. Germline trimming cut 5 bases from V and 10 bases from J; bases unmatched to any gene: 8. Germline V gene sequence: CDR1 SGHVS, CDR2 FQNEAQ. CDR3 DNA sequence: TGTGCCAGCAGCCGGGGACAGCTGGAGGAGCAGTTCTTC. Protein: CASSRGQLEEQFF. Combining the CDR3 with reference TRBV7-8 and TRBJ2-1 gives the whole variable domain GAGVSQSPRYKVAKRGQDVALRCDPISGHVSLFWYQQALGQGPEFLTYFQNEAQLDKSGLPSDRFFAERPEGSVSTLKIQRTQQEDSAVYLCASSRGQLEEQFFGPGTRLTVL.

The chain employs TRBV12-3 or TRBV12-4 and TRBJ1-2; D unresolved. CDR3 length: 12 amino acids. V was trimmed by 3 bases and J by 6 bases, leaving 8 bases between them. In DNA form, the CDR3 reads TGTGCCAGCAGTTTTACAGAGAATGGCTACACCTTC. As protein: CASSFTENGYTF.

The CDR3 loop reads CASSLTGNQPQHF. The CDR3 DNA reads TGTGCCAGCAGTCTGACAGGTAACCAGCCCCAGCATTTT. This chain joins TRBV5-6 and TRBJ1-5; possibly TRBD1 for D (6 bases). V lost 5 bases, J lost 7 bases, and 13 bases lay in between. Germline V gene lookup returns CDR1 SGHDT and CDR2 YYEEEE. The CDR3 is made up of 13 amino acids. The full variable domain, rest sourced from reference TRBV5-6 and TRBJ1-5, is DAGVTQSPTHLIKTRGQQVTLRCSPKSGHDTVSWYQQALGQGPQFIFQYYEEEERQRGNFPDRFSGHQFPNYSSELNVNALLLGDSALYLCASSLTGNQPQHFGDGTRLSIL.

CDR3: CAITQTRDTQQFF. The CDR3 DNA is TGTGCCATCACCCAGACCCGGGACACCCAGCAGTTCTTC. The chain recombines TRBV10-3 with TRBJ2-1; D possibly corresponds to TRBD1 (6 bases). CDR1 ENHRY and CDR2 SYGVKD come from the germline V gene. Trimming cost V 7 bases and J 11 bases, with 18 bases left between them. This CDR3 comprises 13 residues.

V gene TRBV18 combines with J gene TRBJ2-1; TRBD2 might be the D (6 bases). The CDR3 length is 13 residues. The V end lost 6 bases, the J end lost 9 bases, and 15 bases lay between the germline ends. Germline V gene sequence: CDR1 KGHSH, CDR2 LQKENI. The CDR3 sequence: CASSTAYGSEQFF. The CDR3 DNA reads TGTGCCAGCTCTACAGCCTACGGGAGTGAGCAGTTCTTC.

This chain connects TRBV18 to TRBJ1-4; a weak D match, TRBD1 (6 bases). V was cut by 4 bases and J by 4 bases, with 16 bases left in between. CDR3 length: 16 residues. The germline CDR1 and CDR2 sequences are KGHSH and LQKENI. The CDR3 nucleotides are TGTGCCAGCTCACAACGCCCCCCAGGGGTTAATGAAAAACTGTTTTTT. As protein: CASSQRPPGVNEKLFF.